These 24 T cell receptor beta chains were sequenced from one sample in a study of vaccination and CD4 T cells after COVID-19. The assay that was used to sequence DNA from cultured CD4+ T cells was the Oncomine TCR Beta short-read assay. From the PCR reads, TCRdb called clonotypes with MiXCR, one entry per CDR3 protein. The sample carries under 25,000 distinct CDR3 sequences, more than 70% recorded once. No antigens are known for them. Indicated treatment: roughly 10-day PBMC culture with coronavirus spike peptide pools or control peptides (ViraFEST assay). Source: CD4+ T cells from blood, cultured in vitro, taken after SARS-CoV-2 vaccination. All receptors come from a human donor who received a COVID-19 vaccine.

Here the CDR3 DNA reads TGTGCCAGTGGGACTAGCGGCCTCACAGATACGCAGTATTTT. It translates to CASGTSGLTDTQYF. J is TRBJ2-3 and V is TRBV6-1; 11 bases fit TRBD2. This CDR3 has 14 residues. The V gene end was trimmed by 9 bases and the J gene end by 2 bases; junction bases not matched to a gene: 4. Germline V CDR1 and CDR2: MNHNS, SASEGT.

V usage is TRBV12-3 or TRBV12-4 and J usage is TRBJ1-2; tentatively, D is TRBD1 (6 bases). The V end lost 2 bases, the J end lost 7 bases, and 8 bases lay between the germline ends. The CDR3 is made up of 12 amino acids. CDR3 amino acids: CASSLQGIGYTF. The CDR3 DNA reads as TGTGCCAGCAGTTTACAGGGGATTGGCTACACCTTC.

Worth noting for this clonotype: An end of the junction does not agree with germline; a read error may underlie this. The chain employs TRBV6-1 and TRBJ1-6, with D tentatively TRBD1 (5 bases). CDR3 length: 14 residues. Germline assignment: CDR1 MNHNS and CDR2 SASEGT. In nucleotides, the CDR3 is TGTGCCATCAGTGAGAGGGCAGGGAATTCACCCCTCCACTTT. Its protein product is CAISERAGNSPLHF.

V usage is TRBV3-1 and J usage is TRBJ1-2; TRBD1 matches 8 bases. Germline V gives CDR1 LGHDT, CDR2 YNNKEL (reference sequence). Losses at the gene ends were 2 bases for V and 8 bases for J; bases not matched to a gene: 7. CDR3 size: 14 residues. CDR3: CASSQLGQGGGYTF. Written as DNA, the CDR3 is TGTGCCAGCAGCCAACTAGGACAGGGCGGCGGCTACACCTTC.

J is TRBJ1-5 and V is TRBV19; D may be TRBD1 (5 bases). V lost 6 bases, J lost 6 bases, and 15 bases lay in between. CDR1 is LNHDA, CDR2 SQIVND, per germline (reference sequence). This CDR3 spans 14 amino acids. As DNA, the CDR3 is TGTGCCAGTAGGGTGGCAGGGAGGGGTCAGCCCCAGCATTTT. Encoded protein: CASRVAGRGQPQHF.

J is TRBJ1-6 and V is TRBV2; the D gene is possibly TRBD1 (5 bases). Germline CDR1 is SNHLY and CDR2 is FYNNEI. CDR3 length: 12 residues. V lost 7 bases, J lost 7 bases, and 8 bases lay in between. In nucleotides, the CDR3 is TGTGCCAGCAAGCAGGGCAATTCACCCCTCCACTTT. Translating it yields CASKQGNSPLHF.

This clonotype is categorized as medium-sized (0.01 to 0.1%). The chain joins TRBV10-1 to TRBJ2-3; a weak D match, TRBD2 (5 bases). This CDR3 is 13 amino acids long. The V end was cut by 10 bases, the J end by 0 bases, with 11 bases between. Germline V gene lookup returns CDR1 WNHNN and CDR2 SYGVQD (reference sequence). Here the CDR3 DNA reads TGCGCCACCGCGGGCGAAAGCACAGATACGCAGTATTTT. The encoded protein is CATAGESTDTQYF.

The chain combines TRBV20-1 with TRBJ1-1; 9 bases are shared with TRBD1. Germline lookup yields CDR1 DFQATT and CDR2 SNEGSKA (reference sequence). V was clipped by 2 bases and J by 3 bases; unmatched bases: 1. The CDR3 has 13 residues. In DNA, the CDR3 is TGCAGTGCTAGACGGACAGGGGACACTGAAGCTTTCTTT. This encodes CSARRTGDTEAFF.

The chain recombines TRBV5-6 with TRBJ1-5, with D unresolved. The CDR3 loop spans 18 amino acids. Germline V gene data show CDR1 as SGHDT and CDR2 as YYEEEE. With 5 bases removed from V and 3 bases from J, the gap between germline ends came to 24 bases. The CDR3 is CASRSTKPDRSANQPQHF. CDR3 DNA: TGTGCCAGCAGGTCGACTAAGCCGGATCGCTCAGCCAATCAGCCCCAGCATTTT.

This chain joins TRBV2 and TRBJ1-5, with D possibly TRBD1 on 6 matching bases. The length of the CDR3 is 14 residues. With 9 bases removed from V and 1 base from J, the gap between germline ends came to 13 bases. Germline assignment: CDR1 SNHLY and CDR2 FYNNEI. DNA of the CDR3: TGTGCCAGGGGAGCAGGGGTCAGCAATCAGCCCCAGCATTTT. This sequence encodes CARGAGVSNQPQHF.

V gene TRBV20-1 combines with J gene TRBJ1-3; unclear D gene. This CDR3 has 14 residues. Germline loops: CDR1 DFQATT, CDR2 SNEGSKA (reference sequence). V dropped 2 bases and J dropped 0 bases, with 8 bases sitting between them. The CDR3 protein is CSARHTSSGNTIYF. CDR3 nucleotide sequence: TGCAGTGCTAGACACACCTCCTCTGGAAACACCATATATTTT.

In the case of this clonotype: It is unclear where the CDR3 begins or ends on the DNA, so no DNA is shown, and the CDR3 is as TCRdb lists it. The CDR3 loop is CASSLELAGRYEQYFGPGTRELFF. The rearrangement links TRBV7-2 to TRBJ2-2; TRBD2, the table's D call, lacks a check against the DNA. The germline CDR1 and CDR2 sequences are SGHTA and FQGNSA. The CDR3 numbers 24 amino acids, ends counted.

In DNA, the CDR3 is TGTGCCAGCAGCTTGACGGCTGGAAACACCATATATTTT. This translates into CASSLTAGNTIYF. This chain connects TRBV7-9 to TRBJ1-3; no clear D. Germline CDR1 is SEHNR and CDR2 is FQNEAQ (reference sequence). There are 13 residues in the CDR3. V was pared by 3 bases and J by 2 bases, with 5 bases between.

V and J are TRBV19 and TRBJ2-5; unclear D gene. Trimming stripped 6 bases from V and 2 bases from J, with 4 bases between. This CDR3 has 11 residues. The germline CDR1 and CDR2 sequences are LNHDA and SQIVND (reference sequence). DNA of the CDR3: TGTGCCAGTAGCACACAAGAGACCCAGTACTTC. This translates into CASSTQETQYF.

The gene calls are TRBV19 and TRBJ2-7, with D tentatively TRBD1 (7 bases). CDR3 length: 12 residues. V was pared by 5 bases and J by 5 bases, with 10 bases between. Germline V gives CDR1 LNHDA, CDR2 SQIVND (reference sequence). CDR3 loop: CASSDREDEQYF. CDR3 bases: TGTGCCAGTAGTGACAGGGAGGACGAGCAGTACTTC.

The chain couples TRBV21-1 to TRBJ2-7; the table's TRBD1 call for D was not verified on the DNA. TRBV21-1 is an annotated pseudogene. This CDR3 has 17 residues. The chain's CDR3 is CASSKAVRQGFFYEQYF. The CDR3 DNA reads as TGTGCCAGCAGCAAAGCGGTAAGACAGGGTTTTTTCTACGAGCAGTACTTC.

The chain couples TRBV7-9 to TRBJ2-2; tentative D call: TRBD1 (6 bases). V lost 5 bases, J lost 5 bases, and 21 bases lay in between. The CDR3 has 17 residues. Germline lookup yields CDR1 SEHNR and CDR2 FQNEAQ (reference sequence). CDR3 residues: CASSPDLAGVGTGELFF. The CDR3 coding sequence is TGTGCCAGCAGCCCCGATTTAGCAGGGGTCGGTACCGGGGAGCTGTTTTTT. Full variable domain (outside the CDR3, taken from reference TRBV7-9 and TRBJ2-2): DTGVSQNPRHKITKRGQNVTFRCDPISEHNRLYWYRQTLGQGPEFLTYFQNEAQLEKSRLLSDRFSAERPKGSFSTLEIQRTEQGDSAMYLCASSPDLAGVGTGELFFGEGSRLTVL.

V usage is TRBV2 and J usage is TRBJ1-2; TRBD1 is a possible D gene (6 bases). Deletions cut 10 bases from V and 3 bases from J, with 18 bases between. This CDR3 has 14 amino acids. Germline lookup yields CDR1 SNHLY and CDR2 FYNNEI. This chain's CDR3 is CATSVGGAYYGYTF. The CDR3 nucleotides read TGTGCCACCTCGGTAGGGGGGGCCTACTATGGCTACACCTTC.

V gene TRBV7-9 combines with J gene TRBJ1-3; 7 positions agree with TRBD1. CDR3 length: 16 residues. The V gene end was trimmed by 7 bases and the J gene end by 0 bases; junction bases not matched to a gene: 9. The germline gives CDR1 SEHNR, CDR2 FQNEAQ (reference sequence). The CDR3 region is CASNEGAALSGNTIYF. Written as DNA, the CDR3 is TGTGCCAGCAACGAGGGGGCTGCCCTCTCTGGAAACACCATATATTTT.

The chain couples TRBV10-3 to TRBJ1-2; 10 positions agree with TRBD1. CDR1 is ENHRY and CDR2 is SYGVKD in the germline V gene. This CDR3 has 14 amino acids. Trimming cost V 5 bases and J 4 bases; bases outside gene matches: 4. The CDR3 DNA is TGTGCCATCAGTCCGACAGGGGGCAGCTATGGCTACACCTTC. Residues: CAISPTGGSYGYTF.

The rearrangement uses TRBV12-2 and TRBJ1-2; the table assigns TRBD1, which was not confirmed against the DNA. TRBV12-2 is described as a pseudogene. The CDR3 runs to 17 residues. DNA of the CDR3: TGTGCAAGTCGCTTAGACAGGGGCGGAGGGGCTAACTATGGCTACACCTTC. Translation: CASRLDRGGGANYGYTF.

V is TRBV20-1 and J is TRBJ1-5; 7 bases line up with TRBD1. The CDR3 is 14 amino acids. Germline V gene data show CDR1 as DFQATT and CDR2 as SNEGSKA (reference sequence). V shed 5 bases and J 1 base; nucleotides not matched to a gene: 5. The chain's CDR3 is CSAPSGGSNQPQHF. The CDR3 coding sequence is TGCAGTGCTCCCTCAGGGGGGAGCAATCAGCCCCAGCATTTT.

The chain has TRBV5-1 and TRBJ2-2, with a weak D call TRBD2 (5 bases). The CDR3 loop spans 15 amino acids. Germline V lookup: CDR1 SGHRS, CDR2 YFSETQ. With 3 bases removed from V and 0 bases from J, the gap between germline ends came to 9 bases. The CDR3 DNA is TGCGCCAGCAGCTGGCCCGGGACGAACACCGGGGAGCTGTTTTTT. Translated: CASSWPGTNTGELFF.

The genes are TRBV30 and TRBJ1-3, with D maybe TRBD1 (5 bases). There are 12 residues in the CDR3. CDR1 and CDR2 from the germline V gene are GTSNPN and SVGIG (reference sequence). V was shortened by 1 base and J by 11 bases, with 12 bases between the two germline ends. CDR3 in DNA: TGTGCCTGGAGTGAAGGGGCGCAGGCCATATATTTT. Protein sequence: CAWSEGAQAIYF.